This is a list of T cell receptor beta chains from one sample in a study of blood T cell repertoires in COVID-19. Measured with immunoSEQ multiplex PCR; TCRdb has only the in-frame clones, and not every one. The data hold 180,000 or so clones, with more than 80% observed a single time. Sequenced input: peripheral blood. Receptor source: an older woman with acute or convalescent COVID-19. CDR3s include the opening cysteine and the closing phenylalanine or tryptophan.

v_call,cdr3_aa
TRBV30,CAWSVKSGSNSPLHF
TRBV18,CASSPGTGSFTEAFF
TRBV5-1,CASSVDRVNSPLHF
TRBV5-4,CASSLGGRTEETQYF
TRBV10-3,CATNLRVTNNEQFF
TRBV6-2/TRBV6-3,CASSYTKPGGPLDSYEQYF
TRBV29-1,CSVEQGQDTQYF
TRBV10-1,CASSPGYMNTEAFF
TRBV3-1/TRBV3-2,CASSQVGQGGSPLHF
TRBV27,CASRTSGSEKLFF
TRBV19,CASTPPDRNTEAFF
TRBV12-3/TRBV12-4,CASRTGATDTQYF
TRBV7-3,CASRLQGSGANVLTF
TRBV7-2,CASSFTSGSYEQYF
TRBV5-5,CASSAYSSPLYNSPLHF
TRBV2,CASKEEETQYF
TRBV7-8,CATGAGTPVGSYEQYF
TRBV10-3,CAISESTSDINEQFF
TRBV2,CASSENTGEETQYF
TRBV11-2,CASSRDRVNEQYF
TRBV6-1,CASSESYRSTDTQYF
TRBV9,CASSPGGLNTEAFF
TRBV9,CASSVGVRDAVSGNTIYF
TRBV21-1,CASSNLAGACSYNEQFF
TRBV5-5,CASSFTGPRGAFF
TRBV27,CASGPTSRVSTF
TRBV19,CASSDRPAGGYTEAFF
TRBV18,CASSRRTDTQYF
TRBV18,CASSFDRGSPQHF
TRBV7-2,CASSLVGLAGVAYNEQFF
TRBV25-1,CASSESTNTIYF
TRBV2,CASSEGRWEVTETQYF
TRBV2,CASTTRLTDTQYF
TRBV19,CASRSRGDQPQHF
TRBV6-5,CAGGPGGPYEQYF
TRBV3-1/TRBV3-2,CASSLKTGSRNTIYF
TRBV2,CASSDGTEFYGYTF
TRBV6-4,CASSEARQANTQYF
TRBV5-1,CASSLVGSMNTEAFF
TRBV12-5,CASGYGTVNQPQHF
TRBV6-6,CASGQNSYGYTF
TRBV10-3,CAISESTRAGGPLSYEQYF
TRBV5-1,CASSTDGDQPQHF
TRBV4-2,CASSQDSGRATGELFF
TRBV10-3,CAISEGFTGAQETQYF
TRBV9,CASSVAGGEWGTDTQYF